The clone carrying this TCR beta chain was seen only a few times. Its target is unknown. This entry comes from a study of blood T cells in healthy people across ages. About the research overall: Using template switching, researchers captured about one barcoded beta molecule for each two T cells. Study-level results: Expanded clonotype changes were possibly confounded by unknown donor CMV status.

Alongside a J-beta primer mix, a sample-barcoded 5' primer served in a second PCR lasting roughly 6 to 11 cycles. In TCRdb, the 5' RACE reads were re-called with MiXCR into one record per CDR3 protein. The table records 1.5 million to 2 million distinct CDR3 sequences, about 28% of them present only once. Germline V gene lookup returns CDR1 SGHTA and CDR2 FQGNSA. The CDR3 is 17 amino acids. Donors gave about 10 milliliters of peripheral blood apiece. Total RNA, at least 5 micrograms per sample, came from PBMCs. The sample taken for sequencing was blood. The TCR comes from a woman aged 30 to 39 in good health. The gene calls are TRBV7-2 and TRBJ2-1, with D unresolved. The J call may be mistaken, given a closer DNA end match to TRBJ2-7. The DNA for the CDR3 is TGTGCCAGCAGCTTAGGACCCCCCTCAATCTCCTACAATGAGCAGTACTTC. It encodes CASSLGPPSISYNEQYF.